The rows below give T cell receptor beta chains drawn from one sample of a study of cytomegalovirus exposure and HLA in healthy donors. Generated by immunoSEQ multiplex PCR, the TCRdb table keeps only in-frame clones and is missing some. Of around 110,000 clones detected, 9% to 10% appear once; the ten largest clones hold 2.5% to 3.5%. The material sequenced was PBMCs. The receptors were gathered from a man between 25 and 39 years old in good health and CMV-seronegative. Both conserved end residues are part of each CDR3. A D gene is named only where the DNA matches it firmly. Expanded clones are given a class, and other clones once, few, many or no size at all.

TRBV7-2,TRBD2,NA,TRBJ2-3,CASSLKRGYTDTQYF,TGTGCCAGCAGCTTAAAGCGGGGATACACAGATACGCAGTATTTT
TRBV7-2,NA,NA,TRBJ1-1,CASSLDRAVTEAFF,TGTGCCAGCAGCTTAGACAGGGCCGTCACTGAAGCTTTCTTT
TRBV14,NA,once,TRBJ2-5,CASSRIGQLQETQYF,TGTGCCAGCAGCCGAATCGGACAGCTCCAAGAGACCCAGTACTTC
TRBV5-1,NA,many,TRBJ1-3,CASSPGPAGSGNTIYF,TGCGCCAGCAGCCCGGGCCCCGCGGGCTCTGGAAACACCATATATTTT
TRBV13,TRBD1,NA,TRBJ2-1,CASSLVSGQGTPSSYNEQFF,TGTGCCAGCAGCTTAGTATCGGGACAGGGGACTCCAAGCTCCTACAATGAGCAGTTCTTC
TRBV27,TRBD2,NA,TRBJ2-1,CASSVLVAGGHNEQFF,TGTGCCAGCAGTGTCTTGGTAGCGGGAGGTCACAATGAGCAGTTCTTC
TRBV19,NA,few,TRBJ2-1,CASSTLRGRNEQFF,TGTGCCAGTAGTACACTTAGAGGGAGAAATGAGCAGTTCTTC
TRBV19,TRBD1,NA,TRBJ1-4,CASSLGTADEKLFF,TGTGCCAGTAGTCTAGGGACAGCCGATGAAAAACTGTTTTTT
TRBV10-3,NA,few,TRBJ1-3,CAISSATGSSGNTIYF,TGTGCCATCAGTTCTGCGACAGGCTCCTCTGGAAACACCATATATTTT
TRBV11-3,NA,NA,TRBJ2-1,CASSQMVASYNEQFF,TGTGCCAGCAGCCAGATGGTGGCTTCCTACAATGAGCAGTTCTTC
TRBV2,NA,few,TRBJ1-5,CASTSEPSQPQHF,TGTGCCAGTACAAGCGAGCCCAGCCAGCCCCAGCATTTT
TRBV27,TRBD1,NA,TRBJ1-1,CASSSRQGHGTEAFF,TGTGCCAGCAGTTCCCGACAGGGTCACGGCACTGAAGCTTTCTTT
TRBV7-8,NA,NA,TRBJ2-7,CASSLLDSISPFYEQYF,TGTGCCAGCAGCCTTCTGGACAGCATCAGCCCCTTTTACGAGCAGTACTTC
TRBV6-5,NA,NA,TRBJ1-5,CASSSNRDSNQPQHF,TGTGCCAGCAGCTCAAACAGGGACAGCAATCAGCCCCAGCATTTT
TRBV2,TRBD1,few,TRBJ2-3,CASQNRDRPYTQYF,TGTGCCAGCCAGAACCGGGACAGGCCCTATACGCAGTATTTT
TRBV19,TRBD1,few,TRBJ2-6,CASSMTGEKFSGANVLTF,TGTGCCAGTAGTATGACAGGGGAAAAATTCTCTGGGGCCAACGTCCTGACTTTC
TRBV2,NA,NA,TRBJ2-1,CASSGWADNEQFF,TGTGCCAGCAGTGGGTGGGCAGACAATGAGCAGTTCTTC